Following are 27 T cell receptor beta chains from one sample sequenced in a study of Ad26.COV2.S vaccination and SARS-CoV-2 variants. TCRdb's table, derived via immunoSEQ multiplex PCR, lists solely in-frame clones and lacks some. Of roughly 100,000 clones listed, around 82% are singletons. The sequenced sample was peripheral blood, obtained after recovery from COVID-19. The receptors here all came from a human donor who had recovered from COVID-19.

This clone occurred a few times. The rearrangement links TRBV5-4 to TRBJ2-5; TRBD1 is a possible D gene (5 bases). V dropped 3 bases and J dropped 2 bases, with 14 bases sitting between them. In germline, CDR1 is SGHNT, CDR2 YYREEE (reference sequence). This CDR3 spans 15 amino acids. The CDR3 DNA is TGTGCCAGCAGCTATCGGCAGGGCCGGCAAGAGACCCAGTACTTC. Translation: CASSYRQGRQETQYF.

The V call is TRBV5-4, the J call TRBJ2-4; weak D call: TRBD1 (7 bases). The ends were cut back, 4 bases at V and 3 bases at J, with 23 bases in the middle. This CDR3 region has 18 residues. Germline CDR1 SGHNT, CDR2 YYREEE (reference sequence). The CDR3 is CASSRWGAGTEVKNIQYF. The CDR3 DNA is TGTGCCAGCAGCCGTTGGGGGGCCGGGACAGAGGTCAAAAACATTCAGTACTTC.

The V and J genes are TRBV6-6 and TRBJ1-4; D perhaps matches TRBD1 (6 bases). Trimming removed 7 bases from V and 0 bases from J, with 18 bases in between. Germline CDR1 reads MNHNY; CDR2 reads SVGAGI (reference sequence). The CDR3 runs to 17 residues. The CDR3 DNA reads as TGTGCCAGCACTCGGGCTGGGGGCGGGGCAACTAATGAAAAACTGTTTTTT. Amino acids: CASTRAGGGATNEKLFF.

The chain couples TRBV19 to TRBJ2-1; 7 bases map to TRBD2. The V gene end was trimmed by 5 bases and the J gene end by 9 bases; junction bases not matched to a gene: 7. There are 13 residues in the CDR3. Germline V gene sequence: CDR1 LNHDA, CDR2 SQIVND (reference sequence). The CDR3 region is CASSWGRDTEQFF. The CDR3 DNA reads TGTGCCAGTAGTTGGGGGAGGGATACTGAGCAGTTCTTC.

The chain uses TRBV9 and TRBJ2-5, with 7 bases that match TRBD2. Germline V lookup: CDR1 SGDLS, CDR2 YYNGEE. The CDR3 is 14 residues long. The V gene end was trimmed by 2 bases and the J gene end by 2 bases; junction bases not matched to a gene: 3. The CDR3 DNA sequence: TGTGCCAGCAGCGTCCTAGCGGCTCAAGAGACCCAGTACTTC. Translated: CASSVLAAQETQYF.

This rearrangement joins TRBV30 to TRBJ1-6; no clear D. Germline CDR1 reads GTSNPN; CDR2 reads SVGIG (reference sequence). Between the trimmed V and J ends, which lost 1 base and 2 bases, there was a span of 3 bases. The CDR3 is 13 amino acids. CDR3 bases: TGTGCCTGGAGTGAGGCCTATAATTCACCCCTCCACTTT. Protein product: CAWSEAYNSPLHF.

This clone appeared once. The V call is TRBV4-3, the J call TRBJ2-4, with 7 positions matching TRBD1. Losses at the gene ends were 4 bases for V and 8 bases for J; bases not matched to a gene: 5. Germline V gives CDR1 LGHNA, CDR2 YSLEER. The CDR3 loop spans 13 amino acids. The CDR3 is CASSLEQGYIQYF. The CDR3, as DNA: TGCGCCAGCAGCCTGGAACAGGGGTACATTCAGTACTTC.

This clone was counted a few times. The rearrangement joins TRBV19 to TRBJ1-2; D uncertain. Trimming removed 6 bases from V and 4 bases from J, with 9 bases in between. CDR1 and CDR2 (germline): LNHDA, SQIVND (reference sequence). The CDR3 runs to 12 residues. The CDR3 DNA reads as TGTGCCAGTAGACGGGTGGGCTATGGCTACACCTTC. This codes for CASRRVGYGYTF.

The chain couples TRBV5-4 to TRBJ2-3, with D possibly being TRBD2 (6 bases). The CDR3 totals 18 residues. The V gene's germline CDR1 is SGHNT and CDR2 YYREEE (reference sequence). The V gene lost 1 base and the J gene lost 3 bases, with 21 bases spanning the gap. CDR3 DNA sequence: TGTGCCAGCAGCTTGCAGGCGGCGTGGAGGGGCCGGACAGATACGCAGTATTTT. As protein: CASSLQAAWRGRTDTQYF.

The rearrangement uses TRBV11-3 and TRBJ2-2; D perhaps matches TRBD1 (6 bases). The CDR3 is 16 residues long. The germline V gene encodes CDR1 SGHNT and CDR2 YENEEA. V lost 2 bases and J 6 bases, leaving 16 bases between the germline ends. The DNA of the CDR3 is TGTGCCAGCAGCTTATTTTCGGGAACAGGGCCCGGGGAGCTGTTTTTT. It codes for CASSLFSGTGPGELFF.

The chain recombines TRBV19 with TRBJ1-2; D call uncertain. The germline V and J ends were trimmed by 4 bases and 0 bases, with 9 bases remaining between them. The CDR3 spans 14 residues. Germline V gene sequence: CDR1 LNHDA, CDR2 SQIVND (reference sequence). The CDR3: CASSTRASNYGYTF. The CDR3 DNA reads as TGTGCCAGTAGTACGCGGGCGTCTAACTATGGCTACACCTTC.

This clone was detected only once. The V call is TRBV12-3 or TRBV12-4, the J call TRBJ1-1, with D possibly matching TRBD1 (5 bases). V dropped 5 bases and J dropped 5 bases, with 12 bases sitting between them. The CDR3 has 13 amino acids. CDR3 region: CASSPGRGTEAFF. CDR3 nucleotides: TGTGCCAGCAGTCCTGGGCGGGGGACTGAAGCTTTCTTT.

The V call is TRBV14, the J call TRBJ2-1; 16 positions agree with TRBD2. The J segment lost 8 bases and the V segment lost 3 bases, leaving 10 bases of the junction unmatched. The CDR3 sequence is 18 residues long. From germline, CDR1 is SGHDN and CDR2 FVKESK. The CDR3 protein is CASSHLGTSGGGVYEQFF. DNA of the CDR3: TGTGCCAGCAGCCATCTCGGGACTAGCGGGGGGGGAGTATATGAGCAGTTCTTC.

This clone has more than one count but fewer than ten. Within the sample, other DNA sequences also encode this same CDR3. This CDR3 is CASQRASSYNSPLHF. The CDR3 DNA reads TGTGCCAGCCAGCGAGCCAGCTCCTATAATTCACCCCTCCACTTT. The chain uses TRBV6-5 and TRBJ1-6, with no clear D. CDR1 is MNHEY, CDR2 SVGAGI, per germline. Trimming took 8 bases from V and 0 from J, leaving 11 bases between them. This CDR3 has 15 residues.

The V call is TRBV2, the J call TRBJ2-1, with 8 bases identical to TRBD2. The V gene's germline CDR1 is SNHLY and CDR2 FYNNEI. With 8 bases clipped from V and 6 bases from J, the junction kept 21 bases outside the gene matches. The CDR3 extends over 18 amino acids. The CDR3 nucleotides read TGTGCCAGCGGCGGACTTGGAGCGGGGGATACCCAAGGCAATGAGCAGTTCTTC. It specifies CASGGLGAGDTQGNEQFF.

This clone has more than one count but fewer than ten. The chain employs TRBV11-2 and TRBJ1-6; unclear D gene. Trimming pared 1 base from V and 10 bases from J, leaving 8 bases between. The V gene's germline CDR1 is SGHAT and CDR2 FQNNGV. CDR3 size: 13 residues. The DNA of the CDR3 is TGTGCCAGCAGCTTAGGCCGGTTGTCACCCCTCCACTTT. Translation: CASSLGRLSPLHF.

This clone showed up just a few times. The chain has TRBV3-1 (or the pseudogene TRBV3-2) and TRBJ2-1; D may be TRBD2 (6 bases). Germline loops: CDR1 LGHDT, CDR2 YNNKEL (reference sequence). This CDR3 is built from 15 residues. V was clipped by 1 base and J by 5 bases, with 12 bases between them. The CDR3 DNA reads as TGTGCCAGCAGCCAAGGGGCGGGGTCCCACAATGAGCAGTTCTTC. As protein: CASSQGAGSHNEQFF.

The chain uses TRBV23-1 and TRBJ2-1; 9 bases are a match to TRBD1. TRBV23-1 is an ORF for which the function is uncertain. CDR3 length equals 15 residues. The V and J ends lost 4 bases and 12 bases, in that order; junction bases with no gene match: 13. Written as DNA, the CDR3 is TGCGCCAGCAGTCCGTCGGGTAGGGACAGGGCATTGCAGTTCTTC. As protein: CASSPSGRDRALQFF.

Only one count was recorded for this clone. CDR3 DNA sequence: TGTGCCAGTAGTCTCCGAGGAGGAGCTTTACGAAATGAAAAACTGTTTTTT. This sequence encodes CASSLRGGALRNEKLFF. V usage is TRBV19 and J usage is TRBJ1-4, with D uncertain. CDR3 length: 17 amino acids. Germline CDR1 and CDR2: LNHDA and SQIVND (reference sequence). Trimming pared 5 bases from V and 5 bases from J, leaving 21 bases between.

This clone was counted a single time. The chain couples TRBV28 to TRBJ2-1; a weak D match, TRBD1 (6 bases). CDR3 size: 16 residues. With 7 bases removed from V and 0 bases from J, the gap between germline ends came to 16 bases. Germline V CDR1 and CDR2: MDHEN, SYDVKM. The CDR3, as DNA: TGTGCCAGCATGGGGCCGGGACACCGCTCCTACAATGAGCAGTTCTTC. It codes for CASMGPGHRSYNEQFF. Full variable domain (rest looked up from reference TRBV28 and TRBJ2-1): DVKVTQSSRYLVKRTGEKVFLECVQDMDHENMFWYRQDPGLGLRLIYFSYDVKMKEKGDIPEGYSVSREKKERFSLILESASTNQTSMYLCASMGPGHRSYNEQFFGPGTRLTVL.

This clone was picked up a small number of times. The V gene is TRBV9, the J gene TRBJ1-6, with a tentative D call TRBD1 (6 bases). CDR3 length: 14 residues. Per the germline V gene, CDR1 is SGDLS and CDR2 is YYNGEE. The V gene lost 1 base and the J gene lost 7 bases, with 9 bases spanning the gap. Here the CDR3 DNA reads TGTGCCAGCAGCGTAAACAGGGACAATTCACCCCTCCACTTT. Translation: CASSVNRDNSPLHF.

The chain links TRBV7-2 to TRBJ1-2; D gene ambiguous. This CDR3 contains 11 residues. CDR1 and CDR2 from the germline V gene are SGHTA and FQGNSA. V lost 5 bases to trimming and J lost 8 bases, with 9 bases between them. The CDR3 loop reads CASSHPSGYTF. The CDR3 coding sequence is TGTGCCAGCAGCCACCCTAGCGGCTACACCTTC.

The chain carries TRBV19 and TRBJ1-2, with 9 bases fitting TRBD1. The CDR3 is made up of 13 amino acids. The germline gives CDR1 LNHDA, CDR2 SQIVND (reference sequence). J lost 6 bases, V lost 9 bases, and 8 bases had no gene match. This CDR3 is CASRDRVRHGYTF. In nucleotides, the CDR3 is TGTGCCAGCCGGGACAGGGTGAGGCATGGCTACACCTTC.

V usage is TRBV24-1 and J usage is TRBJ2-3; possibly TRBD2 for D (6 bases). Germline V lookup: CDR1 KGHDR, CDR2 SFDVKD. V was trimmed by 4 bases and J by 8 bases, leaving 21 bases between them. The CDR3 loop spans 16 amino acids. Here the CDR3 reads CATSDRGPLAGGTQYF. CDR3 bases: TGTGCCACCAGTGACCGGGGACCACTAGCCGGGGGTACGCAGTATTTT.

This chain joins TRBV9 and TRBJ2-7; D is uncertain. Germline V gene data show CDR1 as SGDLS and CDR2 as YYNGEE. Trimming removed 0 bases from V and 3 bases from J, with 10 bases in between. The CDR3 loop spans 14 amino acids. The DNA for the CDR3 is TGTGCCAGCAGCGTAGGAAGTGTTGACTACGAGCAGTACTTC. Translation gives CASSVGSVDYEQYF.

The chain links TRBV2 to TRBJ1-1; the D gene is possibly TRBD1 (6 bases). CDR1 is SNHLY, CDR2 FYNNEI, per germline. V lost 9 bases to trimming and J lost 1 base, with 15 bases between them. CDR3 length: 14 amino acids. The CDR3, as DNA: TGTGCCAGTTTACAGGGAGGGGCGAACACTGAAGCTTTCTTT. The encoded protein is CASLQGGANTEAFF. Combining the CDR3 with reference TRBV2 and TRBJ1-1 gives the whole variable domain EPEVTQTPSHQVTQMGQEVILRCVPISNHLYFYWYRQILGQKVEFLVSFYNNEISEKSEIFDDQFSVERPDGSNFTLKIRSTKLEDSAMYFCASLQGGANTEAFFGQGTRLTVV.

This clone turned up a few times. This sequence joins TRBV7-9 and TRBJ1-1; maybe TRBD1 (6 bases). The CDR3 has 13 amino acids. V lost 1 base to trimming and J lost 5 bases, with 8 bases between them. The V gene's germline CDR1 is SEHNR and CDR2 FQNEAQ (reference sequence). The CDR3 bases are TGTGCCAGCAGCTTAGACGACAGGACTGAAGCTTTCTTT. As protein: CASSLDDRTEAFF.